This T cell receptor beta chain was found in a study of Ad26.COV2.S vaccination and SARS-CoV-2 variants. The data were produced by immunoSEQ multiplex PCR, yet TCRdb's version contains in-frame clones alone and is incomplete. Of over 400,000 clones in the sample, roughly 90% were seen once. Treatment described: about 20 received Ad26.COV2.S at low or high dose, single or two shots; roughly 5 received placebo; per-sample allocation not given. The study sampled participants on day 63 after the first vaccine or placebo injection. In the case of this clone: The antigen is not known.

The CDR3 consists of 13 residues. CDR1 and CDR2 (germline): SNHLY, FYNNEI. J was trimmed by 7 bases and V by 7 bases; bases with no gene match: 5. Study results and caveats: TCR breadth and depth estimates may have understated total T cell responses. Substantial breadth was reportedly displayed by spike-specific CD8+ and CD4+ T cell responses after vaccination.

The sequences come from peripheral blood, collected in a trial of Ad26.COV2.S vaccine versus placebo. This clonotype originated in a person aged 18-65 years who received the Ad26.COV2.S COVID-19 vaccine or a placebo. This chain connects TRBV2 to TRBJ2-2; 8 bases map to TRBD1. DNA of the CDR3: TGTGCCAGCACCAGGGGGCGAAGCGGGGAGCTGTTTTTT. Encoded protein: CASTRGRSGELFF.